What follows are 30 T cell receptor beta chains derived from one specimen sequenced in a study of PD-L1 blockade in urothelial cancer. Clones were read by immunoSEQ multiplex PCR, and TCRdb kept only the in-frame ones, dropping some. The sample has 41,000 or so clones, around 83% seen once. Regarding time point: peripheral blood 6 weeks after treatment start. This sample comprised PBMCs, obtained around atezolizumab (anti-PD-L1) treatment. The receptors here all came from a man between 70 and 80 years old with urothelial cancer.

The rearrangement links TRBV7-2 to TRBJ1-5; the D gene is possibly TRBD1 (6 bases). Germline V gene lookup returns CDR1 SGHTA and CDR2 FQGNSA. This CDR3 comprises 13 residues. V was shortened by 5 bases and J by 5 bases, with 10 bases between the two germline ends. The CDR3 DNA sequence: TGTGCCAGCAGCCCGACAGGATATCAGCCCCAGCATTTT. It encodes CASSPTGYQPQHF.

The chain is built from TRBV30 and TRBJ1-5, with D unresolved. Per the germline V gene, CDR1 is GTSNPN and CDR2 is SVGIG (reference sequence). The CDR3 spans 13 residues. Trimming left V 2 bases short and J 7 bases short, with 12 bases between. The CDR3 DNA sequence: TGTGCCTGGAGTCGGACTGGGCGGCAGCCCCAGCATTTT. This sequence encodes CAWSRTGRQPQHF.

This chain uses TRBV5-4 with TRBJ1-2; D not certain. V lost 5 bases and J lost 7, with 9 bases in between. The V gene's germline CDR1 is SGHNT and CDR2 YYREEE (reference sequence). The CDR3 is made up of 11 amino acids. Written as DNA, the CDR3 is TGTGCCAGCAGTTATTCGGGTGGCTACACCTTC. It translates to CASSYSGGYTF.

The V call is TRBV6-4, the J call TRBJ2-1, with 8 bases matching TRBD2. The V gene's germline CDR1 is MRHNA and CDR2 SNTAGT. The V and J ends lost 4 bases and 3 bases, in that order; junction bases with no gene match: 2. The CDR3 sequence is 14 residues long. The CDR3 bases are TGTGCCAGCAGTGCGAGCGGGAGCTACAATGAGCAGTTCTTC. It translates to CASSASGSYNEQFF.

The J gene is TRBJ2-7, the V gene TRBV11-2; 8 nucleotides line up with TRBD1. V shed 1 base, J shed 2 bases, and the junction held 7 bases outside the gene matches. This CDR3 comprises 16 residues. Per germline, CDR1 SGHAT and CDR2 FQNNGV. Here the CDR3 DNA reads TGTGCCAGCAGCTTAGGGAGGACAGGGTTACCCTACGAGCAGTACTTC. Its protein is CASSLGRTGLPYEQYF.

The chain is built from TRBV7-6 and TRBJ2-5; D unclear. The length of the CDR3 is 13 residues. Per the germline V gene, CDR1 is SGHVS and CDR2 is FNYEAQ. Trimming stripped 4 bases from V and 1 base from J, with 7 bases between. The CDR3 DNA sequence: TGTGCCAGCAGCTCCTCTCTCCAAGAGACCCAGTACTTC. Amino acid sequence: CASSSSLQETQYF. The full variable domain, with the rest looked up from reference TRBV7-6 and TRBJ2-5, is GAGVSQSPRYKVTKRGQDVALRCDPISGHVSLYWYRQALGQGPEFLTYFNYEAQQDKSGLPNDRFSAERPEGSISTLTIQRTEQRDSAMYRCASSSSLQETQYFGPGTRLLVL.

The chain carries TRBV19 and TRBJ1-5; 7 bases line up with TRBD1. The germline CDR1 and CDR2 sequences are LNHDA and SQIVND (reference sequence). V dropped 3 bases and J dropped 4; count of bases not matched to a gene: 12. The CDR3 sequence is 17 residues long. The chain's CDR3 is CASSISGGQEPNQPQHF. As DNA, the CDR3 is TGTGCCAGTAGTATTTCGGGCGGACAGGAACCAAATCAGCCCCAGCATTTT.

The chain uses TRBV15 and TRBJ2-1; TRBD1 aligns across 10 bases. Trimming cost V 4 bases and J 10 bases; bases outside gene matches: 7. The length of the CDR3 is 14 residues. The germline CDR1 and CDR2 sequences are LNHNV and YYDKDF (reference sequence). Here the CDR3 DNA reads TGTGCCACCAGCAAAAGACAGGGGGCTGGCGAGCAGTTCTTC. Translation: CATSKRQGAGEQFF.

The V and J genes are TRBV7-9 and TRBJ2-5; D is ambiguous. The V end was cut by 5 bases, the J end by 5 bases, with 9 bases between. Per germline, CDR1 SEHNR and CDR2 FQNEAQ (reference sequence). The CDR3 has 12 residues. CDR3 residues: CASSLEVETQYF. CDR3 bases: TGTGCCAGCAGCCTTGAGGTGGAGACCCAGTACTTC.

The CDR3 spells CASSLLAGVGYNEQFF. The CDR3 DNA reads as TGTGCCAGTAGTCTTTTAGCGGGAGTAGGTTACAATGAGCAGTTCTTC. The V and J genes are TRBV19 and TRBJ2-1, with 9 positions matching TRBD2. CDR1 is LNHDA, CDR2 SQIVND, per germline (reference sequence). Trimming took 5 bases from V and 4 from J; bases not matched to a gene: 9. The CDR3 is 16 amino acids. The full variable domain, completed using reference TRBV19 and TRBJ2-1, is DGGITQSPKYLFRKEGQNVTLSCEQNLNHDAMYWYRQDPGQGLRLIYYSQIVNDFQKGDIAEGYSVSREKKESFPLTVTSAQKNPTAFYLCASSLLAGVGYNEQFFGPGTRLTVL.

The chain carries TRBV28 and TRBJ2-3; 9 bases agree with TRBD2. Trimming cost V 5 bases and J 1 base; bases outside gene matches: 4. Germline lookup yields CDR1 MDHEN and CDR2 SYDVKM. This CDR3 contains 15 residues. CDR3 sequence: CASSTRLAGTDTQYF. Here the CDR3 DNA reads TGTGCCAGCAGTACGCGACTAGCGGGCACAGATACGCAGTATTTT.

V gene TRBV5-4 combines with J gene TRBJ2-1; tentatively, D is TRBD1 (5 bases). The length of the CDR3 is 16 residues. Trimming took off 1 base at V and 2 bases at J, with 13 bases between the two ends. Germline V gives CDR1 SGHNT, CDR2 YYREEE (reference sequence). In nucleotides, the CDR3 is TGTGCCAGCAGCTTGAAAAGGGGCGGCGCCTACAATGAGCAGTTCTTC. Its translation is CASSLKRGGAYNEQFF.

This clone showed up just once. J is TRBJ2-1 and V is TRBV5-4, with D possibly TRBD1 on 6 matching bases. Trimming took 0 bases from V and 10 from J, leaving 11 bases between them. Germline V gene lookup returns CDR1 SGHNT and CDR2 YYREEE (reference sequence). This CDR3 has 13 residues. CDR3 sequence reads: CASSLASGDEQFF. CDR3 nucleotides: TGTGCCAGCAGCTTGGCCTCAGGGGACGAGCAGTTCTTC.

The V and J genes are TRBV18 and TRBJ2-2, with no clear D. The ends were cut back, 2 bases at V and 2 bases at J, with 6 bases in the middle. CDR3 size: 14 residues. CDR1 KGHSH and CDR2 LQKENI come from the germline V gene. The CDR3 nucleotides are TGTGCCAGCTCACCAGGGCTTAACACCGGGGAGCTGTTTTTT. It yields the protein CASSPGLNTGELFF.

V is TRBV30 and J is TRBJ1-3, with D unresolved. Germline CDR1 is GTSNPN and CDR2 is SVGIG (reference sequence). This CDR3 region has 14 residues. With 0 bases removed from V and 2 bases from J, the gap between germline ends came to 8 bases. CDR3 coding DNA: TGTGCCTGGAGTGTTATGGCCGCTGGAAACACCATATATTTT. Translated, it gives CAWSVMAAGNTIYF. The variable domain in full, with the rest retrieved from reference TRBV30 and TRBJ1-3, is SQTIHQWPATLVQPVGSPLSLECTVEGTSNPNLYWYRQAAGRGLQLLFYSVGIGQISSEVPQNLSASRPQDRQFILSSKKLLLSDSGFYLCAWSVMAAGNTIYFGEGSWLTVV.

This clone was detected a few times. This sequence joins TRBV5-1 and TRBJ2-7, with 8 bases lining up with TRBD1. Germline trimming cut 5 bases from V and 1 base from J; bases unmatched to any gene: 5. CDR3 length: 14 residues. Per germline, CDR1 SGHRS and CDR2 YFSETQ. The CDR3, as DNA: TGCGCCAGCAGTTGGACAGGGATATCCTACGAGCAGTACTTC. Translated, it gives CASSWTGISYEQYF.

The chain recombines TRBV5-1 with TRBJ2-1; TRBD1 aligns across 9 bases. V lost 4 bases to trimming and J lost 6 bases; unmatched junction nucleotides: 11. Germline V CDR1 and CDR2: SGHRS, YFSETQ. This CDR3 spans 16 amino acids. Written as DNA, the CDR3 is TGCGCCAGCAGCGTCGCCGGGACAGGGATGATCAATGAGCAGTTCTTC. This translates into CASSVAGTGMINEQFF.

V is TRBV6-1 and J is TRBJ2-3; TRBD2 matches 9 bases. Trimming cost V 1 base and J 6 bases; bases outside gene matches: 8. This CDR3 comprises 16 residues. Germline-derived CDR1 and CDR2 are MNHNS and SASEGT. The DNA of the CDR3 is TGTGCCAGCAGTGAAGAAATTAGCGGGAGTAGGGATACGCAGTATTTT. This codes for CASSEEISGSRDTQYF.

A few counts support this clone. The V and J genes are TRBV29-1 and TRBJ1-1, with a tentative D call TRBD1 (6 bases). Trimming left V 6 bases short and J 1 base short, with 12 bases between. The germline V gene encodes CDR1 SQVTM and CDR2 ANQGSEA. The CDR3 spans 13 residues. CDR3 DNA sequence: TGCAGCGTCGGCCGGGACAAGAACACTGAAGCTTTCTTT. It specifies CSVGRDKNTEAFF.

The V gene is TRBV5-1, the J gene TRBJ1-1; D is perhaps TRBD1 (6 bases). CDR1 is SGHRS and CDR2 is YFSETQ in the germline V gene. Between the trimmed V and J ends, which lost 4 bases and 1 base, there was a span of 11 bases. The CDR3 extends over 14 amino acids. The CDR3 spells CASSQPGQNTEAFF. The CDR3 coding sequence is TGCGCCAGCAGCCAACCGGGACAGAACACTGAAGCTTTCTTT.

The chain is built from TRBV5-4 and TRBJ2-3, with no clear D. The V gene lost 3 bases and the J gene lost 2 bases, with 7 bases spanning the gap. CDR3 size: 13 residues. CDR1 SGHNT and CDR2 YYREEE come from the germline V gene (reference sequence). For the CDR3, the DNA is TGTGCCAGCAGCTCGACTTCCACAGATACGCAGTATTTT. This gives the protein CASSSTSTDTQYF.

This clone was recorded a few times. This chain uses TRBV5-1 with TRBJ1-1, with D maybe TRBD1 (6 bases). Trimming took off 1 base at V and 4 bases at J, with 17 bases between the two ends. From germline, CDR1 is SGHRS and CDR2 YFSETQ. CDR3 size: 16 residues. The CDR3 region is CASSLRGGFEGTEAFF. As DNA, the CDR3 is TGCGCCAGCAGCTTGAGGGGGGGGTTTGAAGGCACTGAAGCTTTCTTT.

V and J are TRBV6-5 and TRBJ2-3; the D gene is possibly TRBD2 (6 bases). The CDR3 is 15 amino acids. V gave up 5 bases and J gave up 5 bases, with 17 bases separating them. CDR1 is MNHEY, CDR2 SVGAGI, per germline. CDR3 DNA sequence: TGTGCCAGCAGTCGTGCTAGCGACGGGTTAGATACGCAGTATTTT. It specifies CASSRASDGLDTQYF.

This chain's CDR3 is CASSPRSGGSYGYTF. Written as DNA, the CDR3 is TGTGCCAGCAGCCCCCGGAGTGGGGGCAGCTATGGCTACACCTTC. V is TRBV5-4 and J is TRBJ1-2, with D maybe TRBD1 (6 bases). Germline CDR1 SGHNT, CDR2 YYREEE (reference sequence). Trimming stripped 4 bases from V and 4 bases from J, with 17 bases between. The CDR3 totals 15 residues.

The gene calls are TRBV5-4 and TRBJ1-1; D is uncertain. Germline-derived CDR1 and CDR2 are SGHNT and YYREEE (reference sequence). This CDR3 has 17 residues. V dropped 0 bases and J dropped 0 bases, with 15 bases sitting between them. Written as DNA, the CDR3 is TGTGCCAGCAGCTTGGATATGCCGGCCGGGATGAACACTGAAGCTTTCTTT. This codes for CASSLDMPAGMNTEAFF. The full variable domain, rest sourced from reference TRBV5-4 and TRBJ1-1, is ETGVTQSPTHLIKTRGQQVTLRCSSQSGHNTVSWYQQALGQGPQFIFQYYREEENGRGNFPPRFSGLQFPNYSSELNVNALELDDSALYLCASSLDMPAGMNTEAFFGQGTRLTVV.

This sequence joins TRBV27 and TRBJ2-6, with D perhaps matching TRBD1 (6 bases). V lost 6 bases to trimming and J lost 3 bases, with 9 bases between them. CDR1 MNHEY and CDR2 SMNVEV come from the germline V gene (reference sequence). The CDR3 contains 14 residues. In DNA, the CDR3 is TGTGCCAGCAGGTGGGGGCTTGGGGCCAACGTCCTGACTTTC. Its translation is CASRWGLGANVLTF.

This clone is medium-sized within its sample. The V call is TRBV5-5, the J call TRBJ2-7; TRBD1 matches at 7 bases. Germline trimming cut 0 bases from V and 3 bases from J; bases unmatched to any gene: 6. Germline V gene sequence: CDR1 SGHKS, CDR2 YYEKEE (reference sequence). The CDR3 has 15 residues. CDR3 protein: CASSLGDRRIYEQYF. The CDR3 DNA reads as TGTGCCAGCAGCTTGGGGGACAGAAGGATCTACGAGCAGTACTTC.

The chain employs TRBV6-1 and TRBJ1-2, with TRBD1 identical over 9 bases. The trim removed 3 bases at V and 2 bases at J, leaving 10 bases unmatched. The CDR3 extends over 17 amino acids. Germline CDR1 and CDR2: MNHNS and SASEGT. This chain's CDR3 is CASSEASGTGRNYGYTF. The CDR3 DNA is TGTGCCAGCAGTGAGGCTTCCGGGACAGGGAGGAACTATGGCTACACCTTC.

In its sample, this clone was seen once. The chain recombines TRBV5-1 with TRBJ2-1; 8 bases are a match to TRBD1. Per germline, CDR1 SGHRS and CDR2 YFSETQ. The V segment lost 3 bases and the J segment 6 bases; nucleotides outside the gene matches: 20. CDR3 length: 19 amino acids. CDR3 bases: TGCGCCAGCAGCTCGAGGGTGGACAGGGTGTTGAGTTTGGGCAATGAGCAGTTCTTC. Protein: CASSSRVDRVLSLGNEQFF.

The chain has TRBV5-1 and TRBJ2-3; 10 bases agree with TRBD2. The trim removed 3 bases at V and 3 bases at J, leaving 19 bases unmatched. The CDR3 runs to 20 residues. CDR1 and CDR2 from the germline V gene are SGHRS and YFSETQ. This CDR3 reads CASSSTISGRAGGWTDTQYF. In nucleotides, the CDR3 is TGCGCCAGCAGCTCTACAATAAGCGGGAGGGCCGGGGGATGGACAGATACGCAGTATTTT.